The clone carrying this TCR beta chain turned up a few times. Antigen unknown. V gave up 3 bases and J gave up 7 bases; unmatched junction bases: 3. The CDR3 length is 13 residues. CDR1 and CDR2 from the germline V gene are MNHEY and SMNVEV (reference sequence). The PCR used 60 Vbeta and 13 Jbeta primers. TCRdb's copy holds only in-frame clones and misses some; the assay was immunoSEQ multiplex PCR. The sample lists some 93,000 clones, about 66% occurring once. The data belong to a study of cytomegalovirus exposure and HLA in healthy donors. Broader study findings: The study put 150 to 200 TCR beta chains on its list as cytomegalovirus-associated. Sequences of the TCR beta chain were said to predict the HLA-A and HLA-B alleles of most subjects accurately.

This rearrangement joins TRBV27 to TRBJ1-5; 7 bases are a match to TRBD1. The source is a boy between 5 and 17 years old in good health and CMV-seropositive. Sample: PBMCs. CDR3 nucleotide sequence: TGTGCCAGCAGTTTGGCAGGGGGGCAGCCCCAGCATTTT. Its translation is CASSLAGGQPQHF.